This TCR beta chain stems from a study of vaccination and CD4 T cells after COVID-19. Study summary: Control wells got either CEFX epitopes, HIV-1 Nef peptides, or no peptide at all.

In regard to this clonotype: Its antigen remains unknown.

Trimming shortened V by 7 bases and J by 0 bases, and 10 bases separated the two germline ends. This CDR3 contains 15 residues. Per the germline V gene, CDR1 is SNHLY and CDR2 is FYNNEI. Oncomine TCR Beta short-read sequencing was applied to DNA from cultured CD4+ T cells. TCRdb called the PCR reads again in MiXCR, with one record for every CDR3 protein. Of roughly 22,000 distinct CDR3 sequences listed, 30% to 35% are singletons. Treatment described: approximately 10-day PBMC culture with coronavirus spike peptide pools or control peptides (ViraFEST assay). Negative-selection isolation of CD4+ T cells was performed after roughly 11 days of culture.

This chain uses TRBV2 with TRBJ2-6; D is unclear. The sequenced sample consisted of cultured CD4+ T cells from blood. The clonotype originates from a human donor with COVID-19. The CDR3 DNA reads TGTGCCAGCAACCGGGTTAGCTCTGGGGCCAACGTCCTGACTTTC. Its protein product is CASNRVSSGANVLTF.